The 21 T cell receptor beta chains in this list originate from one sample, sequenced in a study of CD8 T cells in Susac syndrome. RNA amounts of about 0.5 to 1 ug underwent reverse transcription with random hexamers. TCRdb reanalysed the immunoSEQ multiplex PCR reads using MiXCR and keeps one entry per CDR3 protein. The table includes roughly 140,000 distinct CDR3 sequences, 95% detected once. What was sequenced was CD4+ T cells from PBMCs. All receptors derive from a human donor with Susac syndrome.

The chain employs TRBV12-3 or TRBV12-4 and TRBJ1-2; possible D gene TRBD1, 6 bases. V was clipped by 8 bases and J by 1 base, with 11 bases between them. This CDR3 has 13 residues. Here the CDR3 reads CASGRDNNYGYTF. For the CDR3, the DNA is TGTGCCAGCGGCAGGGACAATAACTATGGCTACACCTTC.

J is TRBJ1-5 and V is TRBV5-1, with 7 bases identical to TRBD1. J lost 4 bases, V lost 0 bases, and 16 bases had no gene match. Per the germline V gene, CDR1 is SGHRS and CDR2 is YFSETQ. The length of the CDR3 is 19 residues. The CDR3 nucleotides read TGCGCCAGCAGCTTGGTTGATGAGGCAGGGGGGACCTTGAATCAGCCCCAGCATTTT. This encodes CASSLVDEAGGTLNQPQHF.

The chain has TRBV6-5 and TRBJ1-2; possibly TRBD1 for D (6 bases). CDR1 and CDR2 from the germline V gene are MNHEY and SVGAGI. This CDR3 has 15 amino acids. V lost 8 bases, J lost 2 bases, and 18 bases lay in between. The CDR3 DNA follows: TGTGCCAGCCGTGGGGGGGGGCTGGAAAACTATGGCTACACCTTC. Protein: CASRGGGLENYGYTF.

This clonotype appeared a single time. The J gene is TRBJ1-2, the V gene TRBV28; D remains ambiguous. The germline V gene encodes CDR1 MDHEN and CDR2 SYDVKM. The CDR3 has 13 residues. V lost 7 bases to trimming and J lost 0 bases, with 9 bases between them. The CDR3 DNA is TGTGCCAGCAATGGGGATGCTAACTATGGCTACACCTTC. The encoded protein is CASNGDANYGYTF.

This clonotype was counted once. The gene calls are TRBV15 and TRBJ2-7; 11 bases are a match to TRBD1. The germline CDR1 and CDR2 sequences are LNHNV and YYDKDF (reference sequence). V shed 5 bases and J 7 bases; nucleotides not matched to a gene: 7. The CDR3 loop spans 14 amino acids. The CDR3 region is CATSRDRGSGEQYF. The DNA for the CDR3 is TGTGCCACCAGCCGGGACAGGGGGTCGGGTGAGCAGTACTTC.

The chain employs TRBV15 and TRBJ2-5, with 10 bases aligning to TRBD1. Germline loops: CDR1 LNHNV, CDR2 YYDKDF (reference sequence). The CDR3 runs to 16 residues. Germline trimming cut 1 base from V and 4 bases from J; bases unmatched to any gene: 6. This CDR3 is CATSRAGTGDRETQYF. Here the CDR3 DNA reads TGTGCCACCAGCAGAGCCGGGACAGGGGACCGAGAGACCCAGTACTTC.

This chain links TRBV5-6 with TRBJ2-5; D might be TRBD1 or TRBD2, each matching 5 bases. V lost 3 bases, J lost 7 bases, and 10 bases lay in between. The CDR3 loop spans 12 amino acids. Germline CDR1 SGHDT, CDR2 YYEEEE. CDR3: CASSWGSSTQYF. The CDR3 nucleotides read TGTGCCAGCAGCTGGGGGTCCTCGACCCAGTACTTC.

V gene TRBV28 combines with J gene TRBJ2-1, with D perhaps TRBD1 or TRBD2 (6 bases each). The length of the CDR3 is 15 residues. Trimming took 2 bases from V and 11 from J, leaving 19 bases between them. Looked up from germline, CDR1 is MDHEN and CDR2 is SYDVKM. CDR3 coding DNA: TGTGCCAGCAGTTTAGCCGGGGGCTATAATGAGCAGCAGTTCTTC. Its translation is CASSLAGGYNEQQFF. The entire variable domain, with the rest obtained from reference TRBV28 and TRBJ2-1, is as follows: DVKVTQSSRYLVKRTGEKVFLECVQDMDHENMFWYRQDPGLGLRLIYFSYDVKMKEKGDIPEGYSVSREKKERFSLILESASTNQTSMYLCASSLAGGYNEQQFFGPGTRLTVL.

The CDR3 protein is CSARAQGLNQPQHF. CDR3 bases: TGCAGTGCTAGAGCACAGGGACTTAATCAGCCCCAGCATTTT. The V and J genes are TRBV20-1 and TRBJ1-5; weak D call: TRBD1 (6 bases). V was cut by 1 base and J by 4 bases, with 11 bases left in between. The CDR3 totals 14 residues. Germline V CDR1 and CDR2: DFQATT, SNEGSKA (reference sequence).

The chain carries TRBV4-2 and TRBJ1-2; no reliable D call. Between the trimmed V and J ends, which lost 0 bases and 5 bases, there was a span of 10 bases. This CDR3 comprises 14 residues. CDR1 is LGHNA, CDR2 YNFKEQ, per germline. CDR3 nucleotide sequence: TGTGCCAGCAGCCAAGATTCCGGGGAATATGGCTACACCTTC. As protein: CASSQDSGEYGYTF.

This clonotype was seen a single time. The rearrangement uses TRBV2 and TRBJ2-2; D is unresolved. The V end lost 4 bases, the J end lost 0 bases, and 6 bases lay between the germline ends. CDR3 size: 14 residues. Germline V CDR1 and CDR2: SNHLY, FYNNEI. CDR3 bases: TGTGCCAGCAGTGGGCTAGCGAACACCGGGGAGCTGTTTTTT. Its translation: CASSGLANTGELFF.

The chain recombines TRBV12-3 or TRBV12-4 with TRBJ2-3; D is unclear. Trimming left V 3 bases short and J 1 base short, with 8 bases between. The CDR3 extends over 14 amino acids. Written as DNA, the CDR3 is TGTGCCAGCAGTTTCGGAACGGGCACAGATACGCAGTATTTT. Its translation is CASSFGTGTDTQYF.

The chain combines TRBV28 with TRBJ1-2; D not certain. Germline-derived CDR1 and CDR2 are MDHEN and SYDVKM. The CDR3 loop spans 13 amino acids. V was cut by 7 bases and J by 6 bases, with 15 bases left in between. The CDR3 reads CASTFPNAHGYTF. The CDR3 coding sequence is TGTGCCAGCACATTCCCTAACGCCCATGGCTACACCTTC.

This chain uses TRBV2 with TRBJ2-1; tentatively, D is TRBD1 (5 bases). The CDR3 spans 15 residues. Germline assignment: CDR1 SNHLY and CDR2 FYNNEI. The V end lost 8 bases, the J end lost 2 bases, and 16 bases lay between the germline ends. The chain's CDR3 is CASQRGRGAYNEQFF. The DNA of the CDR3 is TGTGCCAGCCAAAGGGGAAGGGGTGCCTACAATGAGCAGTTCTTC.

The chain is built from TRBV7-2 and TRBJ1-4; no reliable D call. Trimming took off 3 bases at V and 11 bases at J, with 13 bases between the two ends. The CDR3 spans 13 residues. Per the germline V gene, CDR1 is SGHTA and CDR2 is FQGNSA. CDR3 coding DNA: TGTGCCAGCAGCTTCCCTCAGCAGGAGAAACTGTTTTTT. Protein: CASSFPQQEKLFF.

The V call is TRBV25-1, the J call TRBJ2-5; 9 nucleotides match TRBD2. With 3 bases clipped from V and 5 bases from J, the junction kept 7 bases outside the gene matches. Germline V gene data show CDR1 as MGHDK and CDR2 as SYGVNS. This CDR3 has 15 amino acids. The CDR3 DNA follows: TGTGCCAGCAGTGACTTTAGCGGGAGAGGGGAGACCCAGTACTTC. Amino acids: CASSDFSGRGETQYF.

The chain joins TRBV29-1 to TRBJ2-7; weak D call: TRBD1 (5 bases). This CDR3 is 14 amino acids long. Trimming stripped 2 bases from V and 7 bases from J, with 18 bases between. From germline, CDR1 is SQVTM and CDR2 ANQGSEA. The CDR3: CSVEWGSLLGEQYF. The CDR3 DNA sequence: TGCAGCGTTGAATGGGGCTCATTACTCGGGGAGCAGTACTTC.

J is TRBJ1-1 and V is TRBV19; no clear D gene. V lost 3 bases, J lost 6 bases, and 14 bases lay in between. The CDR3 is 14 amino acids. Germline V gene sequence: CDR1 LNHDA, CDR2 SQIVND (reference sequence). CDR3 amino acids: CASSMRAESAEAFF. The CDR3 DNA reads TGTGCCAGTAGTATGCGCGCCGAGAGCGCTGAAGCTTTCTTT.

J is TRBJ2-7 and V is TRBV11-2; D gene ambiguous. CDR1 and CDR2 from the germline V gene are SGHAT and FQNNGV. V was clipped by 8 bases and J by 4 bases, with 6 bases between them. This CDR3 has 10 residues. The CDR3 DNA follows: TGTGCCAGCGGAAAATACGAGCAGTACTTC. This codes for CASGKYEQYF.

V is TRBV11-2 and J is TRBJ2-1; D might be TRBD1 (6 bases). There are 14 residues in the CDR3. CDR1 is SGHAT and CDR2 is FQNNGV in the germline V gene. V gave up 0 bases and J gave up 5 bases, with 8 bases separating them. The CDR3 DNA sequence: TGTGCCAGCAGCTTAGACAGGGGACACAATGAGCAGTTCTTC. Residues: CASSLDRGHNEQFF. Together with reference TRBV11-2 and TRBJ2-1, the CDR3 gives the full variable domain: EAGVAQSPRYKIIEKRQSVAFWCNPISGHATLYWYQQILGQGPKLLIQFQNNGVVDDSQLPKDRFSAERLKGVDSTLKIQPAKLEDSAVYLCASSLDRGHNEQFFGPGTRLTVL.

The chain employs TRBV6-4 and TRBJ2-5; tentative D call: TRBD2 (5 bases). This CDR3 contains 13 residues. V was clipped by 4 bases and J by 7 bases, with 13 bases between them. The germline gives CDR1 MRHNA, CDR2 SNTAGT. In DNA form, the CDR3 reads TGTGCCAGCAGTGCAGCCCCCGAGGGGACCCAGTACTTC. Protein: CASSAAPEGTQYF.